The 13 T cell receptor beta chains presented below share a single source sample, sequenced in a study of CD8 T cells in ankylosing spondylitis. TCRdb re-called the 5' RACE reads with MiXCR, one entry per CDR3 protein. Among 250,000 to 400,000 distinct CDR3 sequences listed, more than 9% were seen once. Sample: blood, either unsorted or a sorted T cell fraction (not recorded which). These receptors came from a female donor with ankylosing spondylitis or in good health (not recorded which).

This clonotype was observed many times. The chain recombines TRBV11-2 with TRBJ2-6, with 8 bases fitting TRBD1. This CDR3 has 19 amino acids. From germline, CDR1 is SGHAT and CDR2 FQNNGV. The ends lost 3 bases at V and 0 bases at J; junction bases unmatched: 10. The CDR3 DNA is TGTGCCAGCAGCTTCAGAAATGACAGGGGCATCTCTGGGGCCAACGTCCTGACTTTC. Protein: CASSFRNDRGISGANVLTF.

This clonotype was found a few times. This chain joins TRBV5-1 and TRBJ1-4, with 10 bases aligning to TRBD1. Looked up from germline, CDR1 is SGHRS and CDR2 is YFSETQ. J gave up 8 bases and V 4 bases, and 8 bases lay outside the gene matches. This CDR3 is built from 15 residues. The CDR3 reads CASSNGQGVEEKLFF. The CDR3 DNA is TGCGCCAGCAGCAACGGACAGGGGGTTGAGGAAAAACTGTTTTTT.

This clonotype was observed at least ten times. The rearrangement uses TRBV4-1 and TRBJ2-1; tentatively, D is TRBD2 (5 bases). This CDR3 is 14 amino acids long. The V gene lost 3 bases and the J gene lost 6 bases, with 12 bases spanning the gap. Germline CDR1 and CDR2: MGHRA and YSYEKL. The CDR3 region is CASSHLEVPNEQFF. The CDR3 region has the DNA TGCGCCAGCAGCCACCTGGAGGTTCCCAATGAGCAGTTCTTC.

The chain is built from TRBV5-1 and TRBJ2-5, with D unresolved. The germline V gene has CDR1 SGHRS and CDR2 YFSETQ. CDR3 length: 12 residues. Trimming pared 4 bases from V and 1 base from J, leaving 5 bases between. The CDR3 nucleotides read TGCGCCAGCAGCACGGGCCAAGAGACCCAGTACTTC. Protein product: CASSTGQETQYF.

This clonotype was detected ten times or more. The chain links TRBV20-1 to TRBJ2-1, with a possible D match to TRBD2 (5 bases). The CDR3 has 14 residues. With 6 bases removed from V and 6 bases from J, the gap between germline ends came to 18 bases. Germline-derived CDR1 and CDR2 are DFQATT and SNEGSKA (reference sequence). CDR3 residues: CSALLGSGANEQFF. Written as DNA, the CDR3 is TGCAGTGCATTACTAGGGAGCGGCGCCAATGAGCAGTTCTTC.

The chain has TRBV15 and TRBJ1-2, with no clear D. The CDR3 spans 14 residues. V gave up 9 bases and J gave up 1 base, with 15 bases separating them. Looked up from germline, CDR1 is LNHNV and CDR2 is YYDKDF (reference sequence). CDR3 DNA: TGTGCCACTAACATTGGGTATCGTAACTATGGCTACACCTTC. It encodes CATNIGYRNYGYTF.

At least ten counts were recorded for this clonotype. In DNA form, the CDR3 reads TGTGCCAGCAGTCGGACGGGACAGGGTTTCGATGAGCAGTTCTTC. As protein: CASSRTGQGFDEQFF. The chain joins TRBV6-1 to TRBJ2-1; 9 bases are shared with TRBD1. The ends lost 5 bases at V and 8 bases at J; junction bases unmatched: 10. CDR3 length equals 15 residues. The germline gives CDR1 MNHNS, CDR2 SASEGT.

This clonotype was seen repeatedly, ten times or more. The chain is built from TRBV29-1 and TRBJ1-1, with D tentatively TRBD1 (5 bases). The germline CDR1 and CDR2 sequences are SQVTM and ANQGSEA. Trimming took off 7 bases at V and 1 base at J, with 13 bases between the two ends. The CDR3 totals 13 residues. CDR3 coding DNA: TGCAGCGCTTTGGGACGGACGAACACTGAAGCTTTCTTT. Amino acids: CSALGRTNTEAFF.

The genes are TRBV7-2 and TRBJ2-7, with 10 positions matching TRBD1. Per the germline V gene, CDR1 is SGHTA and CDR2 is FQGNSA. The V and J ends lost 1 base and 3 bases, in that order; junction bases with no gene match: 3. CDR3 length: 15 residues. In DNA, the CDR3 is TGTGCCAGCAGCTTAGTCCGGACAGGGGGCTACGAGCAGTACTTC. Translated: CASSLVRTGGYEQYF.

Many counts were recorded for this clonotype. V gene TRBV28 combines with J gene TRBJ2-1; D is undetermined. The CDR3 spans 15 residues. Between the trimmed V and J ends, which lost 1 base and 4 bases, there was a span of 11 bases. Germline CDR1 and CDR2: MDHEN and SYDVKM. The CDR3, as DNA: TGTGCCAGCAGTTTATTTTTCCCGGCTTACAATGAGCAGTTCTTC. Residues: CASSLFFPAYNEQFF.

The chain joins TRBV5-1 to TRBJ2-1, with D unclear. Germline V CDR1 and CDR2: SGHRS, YFSETQ. CDR3 size: 15 residues. Trimming shortened V by 0 bases and J by 5 bases, and 12 bases separated the two germline ends. The CDR3 nucleotides read TGCGCCAGCAGCTTGGCCTCGGCCCTTCACAATGAGCAGTTCTTC. It yields the protein CASSLASALHNEQFF.

This clonotype was seen many times. The chain employs TRBV6-6 and TRBJ2-7; D possibly uses TRBD1 or TRBD2 (5 bases each). V gave up 6 bases and J gave up 1 base, with 10 bases separating them. CDR1 is MNHNY, CDR2 SVGAGI, per germline (reference sequence). The CDR3 contains 13 residues. The CDR3 coding sequence is TGTGCCAGCAGAGGGACCGAGTCCTACGAGCAGTACTTC. It specifies CASRGTESYEQYF.

This clonotype was seen at least ten times. V gene TRBV5-1 combines with J gene TRBJ1-1; D remains ambiguous. V lost 0 bases and J 1 base, leaving 7 bases between the germline ends. The CDR3 contains 14 residues. Germline CDR1 and CDR2: SGHRS and YFSETQ. The CDR3 DNA sequence: TGCGCCAGCAGCTTGGTTTATCCGAACACTGAAGCTTTCTTT. It yields the protein CASSLVYPNTEAFF.